These 30 T cell receptor beta chains share one sample of origin, sequenced in a study of T cell responses to AZD1222 COVID-19 vaccine. The data were produced by immunoSEQ multiplex PCR, yet TCRdb's version contains in-frame clones alone and is incomplete. The sample gives approximately 89,000 clones, around nine tenths of which show up once; approximately 10% is in the top ten. This specimen was peripheral blood, taken 28 days after the second AZD1222 dose. All receptors derive from an adult who received the AZD1222 COVID-19 vaccine.

This clone was seen just once. The rearrangement links TRBV28 to TRBJ2-7; D might be TRBD2 (6 bases). Between the trimmed V and J ends, which lost 6 bases and 6 bases, there was a span of 18 bases. Per the germline V gene, CDR1 is MDHEN and CDR2 is SYDVKM. The CDR3 is 14 amino acids. CDR3: CASSLRRRVVEQYF. The CDR3 nucleotides read TGTGCCAGCAGCCTCCGACGGAGGGTAGTCGAGCAGTACTTC.

The V gene is TRBV3-1 (or the pseudogene TRBV3-2), the J gene TRBJ2-7; D might be TRBD1 (6 bases). The CDR3 consists of 14 residues. Trimming took 3 bases from V and 3 from J, leaving 12 bases between them. In germline, CDR1 is LGHDT, CDR2 YNNKEL (reference sequence). DNA of the CDR3: TGTGCCAGCAGCCACAGGGGTGGCGACTACGAGCAGTACTTC. Protein sequence: CASSHRGGDYEQYF.

The chain uses TRBV19 and TRBJ1-1; D unclear. Between the trimmed V and J ends, which lost 7 bases and 0 bases, there was a span of 12 bases. The CDR3 contains 14 residues. Germline V gene sequence: CDR1 LNHDA, CDR2 SQIVND (reference sequence). CDR3 sequence reads: CASTRGAMNTEAFF. CDR3 DNA sequence: TGTGCCAGTACCCGGGGAGCCATGAACACTGAAGCTTTCTTT.

The DNA of the CDR3 is TGTGCCAGCAGCCCGACAGTTACCACTGAAGCTTTCTTT. Amino acid sequence: CASSPTVTTEAFF. The J gene is TRBJ1-1, the V gene TRBV5-4, with D possibly being TRBD1 (5 bases). The V gene lost 4 bases and the J gene lost 4 bases, with 11 bases spanning the gap. Germline V gene sequence: CDR1 SGHNT, CDR2 YYREEE (reference sequence). CDR3 length: 13 residues.

The chain recombines TRBV28 with TRBJ1-2; D call uncertain. CDR1 and CDR2 (germline): MDHEN, SYDVKM. The V end lost 8 bases, the J end lost 10 bases, and 8 bases lay between the germline ends. The CDR3 consists of 9 residues. CDR3 region: CASSLPYTF. CDR3 DNA: TGTGCCAGCTCCTTACCCTACACCTTC.

The count of this clone is one. This chain links TRBV5-6 with TRBJ1-4, with TRBD1 matching 7 bases. The CDR3 covers 15 residues. Unmatched junction bases numbered 7, after V lost 1 base and J lost 7 bases. Looked up from germline, CDR1 is SGHDT and CDR2 is YYEEEE. The CDR3 coding sequence is TGTGCCAGCAGCTTGTGGGCGGCAGGGGGTGAAAAACTGTTTTTT. Amino acid sequence: CASSLWAAGGEKLFF.

V usage is TRBV10-3 and J usage is TRBJ1-1, with unresolved D. The CDR3 is 14 residues long. V lost 3 bases and J 0 bases, leaving 8 bases between the germline ends. Germline assignment: CDR1 ENHRY and CDR2 SYGVKD. In DNA, the CDR3 is TGTGCCATCAGTGAAACCCCTGTGAACACTGAAGCTTTCTTT. Translating it yields CAISETPVNTEAFF.

For the CDR3, the DNA is TGTGCCAGCAGTTTGCCGGGGGGTGCGGGGGCCAACGTCCTGACTTTC. Residues: CASSLPGGAGANVLTF. The V and J genes are TRBV27 and TRBJ2-6; 7 bases fit TRBD2. The trim removed 3 bases at V and 4 bases at J, leaving 6 bases unmatched. Germline V gives CDR1 MNHEY, CDR2 SMNVEV (reference sequence). This CDR3 has 16 amino acids.

This rearrangement joins TRBV3-1 (or the pseudogene TRBV3-2) to TRBJ2-3, with TRBD2 identical over 8 bases. In germline, CDR1 is LGHDT, CDR2 YNNKEL (reference sequence). This CDR3 comprises 15 residues. V lost 7 bases and J lost 0; bases outside the gene matches: 6. Here the CDR3 reads CASTLAGPSTDTQYF. DNA of the CDR3: TGTGCCAGCACGTTAGCGGGACCAAGCACAGATACGCAGTATTTT.

This chain links TRBV10-2 with TRBJ1-2; TRBD1 matches at 8 bases. This CDR3 is 13 amino acids long. Germline V gene data show CDR1 as WSHSY and CDR2 as SAAADI. The junction had 2 bases not matched to a gene; V was cut back by 5 bases and J by 3 bases. CDR3 nucleotides: TGCGCCAGCAGTTCGACAGGGGACTATGGCTACACCTTC. It encodes CASSSTGDYGYTF.

A single count supports this clone. The J gene is TRBJ2-1, the V gene TRBV2; either TRBD1 or TRBD2 may supply D (5 bases each). Looked up from germline, CDR1 is SNHLY and CDR2 is FYNNEI. V was trimmed by 7 bases and J by 13 bases, leaving 23 bases between them. The CDR3 runs 14 residues. This chain's CDR3 is CASMGVRASGSQFF. The CDR3, as DNA: TGTGCCAGCATGGGGGTGAGGGCGAGCGGATCCCAGTTCTTC.

The J gene is TRBJ2-7, the V gene TRBV28; tentatively, D is TRBD2 (5 bases). The length of the CDR3 is 14 residues. Looked up from germline, CDR1 is MDHEN and CDR2 is SYDVKM. V lost 8 bases to trimming and J lost 0 bases, with 14 bases between them. The CDR3 bases are TGTGCCAGCCGCGAAGGAGGAACCTCCTACGAGCAGTACTTC. It specifies CASREGGTSYEQYF.

V and J are TRBV5-1 and TRBJ2-1; TRBD2 aligns across 13 bases. Germline V gene sequence: CDR1 SGHRS, CDR2 YFSETQ. The CDR3 has 14 amino acids. J lost 8 bases, V lost 5 bases, and 4 bases had no gene match. CDR3 in DNA: TGCGCCAGCAGTCTCGGGACTAGCGGGGATGAGCAGTTCTTC. Translating it yields CASSLGTSGDEQFF.

The chain has TRBV7-2 and TRBJ2-3, with a weak D call TRBD2 (6 bases). V lost 5 bases and J 3 bases, leaving 12 bases between the germline ends. Germline CDR1 reads SGHTA; CDR2 reads FQGNSA. CDR3 length: 14 residues. CDR3 sequence reads: CASSPGLITDTQYF. The CDR3 DNA sequence: TGTGCCAGCAGCCCCGGACTAATTACAGATACGCAGTATTTT.

This chain connects TRBV29-1 to TRBJ1-1; D is unresolved. The V and J ends lost 3 bases and 1 base respectively, with 12 bases between them. CDR1 and CDR2 (germline): SQVTM, ANQGSEA. This CDR3 has 14 residues. This CDR3 reads CSVEIHAGNTEAFF. The CDR3 DNA follows: TGCAGCGTTGAGATTCATGCGGGGAACACTGAAGCTTTCTTT.

The chain recombines TRBV6-5 with TRBJ2-1, with D unresolved. Trimming left V 2 bases short and J 8 bases short, with 16 bases between. From germline, CDR1 is MNHEY and CDR2 SVGAGI. The CDR3 loop spans 15 amino acids. The CDR3 spells CASSYPGRRLDEQFF. CDR3 nucleotides: TGTGCCAGCAGTTACCCAGGCCGGCGCTTAGATGAGCAGTTCTTC.

The V gene is TRBV7-3, the J gene TRBJ2-3; possibly TRBD2 for D (5 bases). The CDR3 sequence is 15 residues long. The germline V and J ends were trimmed by 3 bases and 2 bases, with 12 bases remaining between them. The germline CDR1 and CDR2 sequences are SGHTA and FQGTGA. The CDR3 sequence is CASSFLPGSTDTQYF. In DNA form, the CDR3 reads TGTGCCAGCAGCTTCCTTCCGGGATCCACAGATACGCAGTATTTT.

This chain connects TRBV7-9 to TRBJ1-1; 7 nucleotides agree with TRBD1. J gave up 2 bases and V 5 bases, and 11 bases lay outside the gene matches. The CDR3 consists of 16 residues. The germline gives CDR1 SEHNR, CDR2 FQNEAQ (reference sequence). CDR3 loop: CASSRGRDSLNTEAFF. The CDR3 DNA reads TGTGCCAGCAGCCGCGGCCGGGACAGTCTTAACACTGAAGCTTTCTTT. The entire variable domain, with the rest obtained from reference TRBV7-9 and TRBJ1-1, is as follows: DTGVSQNPRHKITKRGQNVTFRCDPISEHNRLYWYRQTLGQGPEFLTYFQNEAQLEKSRLLSDRFSAERPKGSFSTLEIQRTEQGDSAMYLCASSRGRDSLNTEAFFGQGTRLTVV.

This chain connects TRBV2 to TRBJ2-2; 9 bases map to TRBD1. CDR3 size: 15 residues. Germline V lookup: CDR1 SNHLY, CDR2 FYNNEI. V was pared by 5 bases and J by 7 bases, with 8 bases of the junction left unmatched. The CDR3 reads CASSRSDRGDGELFF. As DNA, the CDR3 is TGTGCCAGCAGTCGCTCAGACAGGGGGGACGGGGAGCTGTTTTTT.

The sample holds one count of this clone. The chain uses TRBV1 and TRBJ1-6; the DNA was not used to check the table's D call, TRBD1. TRBV1 is a documented pseudogene. The CDR3 covers 20 residues. The DNA of the CDR3 is TGCACCAGCAGCCAAGTTGTCCCGTATGAGACAGGGACTTTGAATTCACCCCTCCACTTT. Amino acids: CTSSQVVPYETGTLNSPLHF.

The V gene is TRBV30, the J gene TRBJ2-1, with TRBD2 matching over 9 bases. Germline assignment: CDR1 GTSNPN and CDR2 SVGIG (reference sequence). The CDR3 length is 16 residues. After removal of 3 bases from V and 6 bases from J, the junction contained 12 bases not matched to a gene. As DNA, the CDR3 is TGTGCCTGGAGGGGCTCGGGACTAGCCTACAGCAATGAGCAGTTCTTC. This codes for CAWRGSGLAYSNEQFF.

The chain has TRBV9 and TRBJ1-2; D may be TRBD1 (6 bases). The CDR3 extends over 17 amino acids. The V gene's germline CDR1 is SGDLS and CDR2 YYNGEE. The V end was cut by 4 bases, the J end by 0 bases, with 19 bases between. The CDR3 here is CASSPYGRDKPNYGYTF. DNA for the CDR3: TGTGCCAGCAGCCCTTATGGGAGGGACAAGCCTAACTATGGCTACACCTTC.

J is TRBJ2-7 and V is TRBV6-8, with TRBD1 as a possible D gene (6 bases). CDR1 and CDR2 (germline): MNHGY, SAAAGT. V gave up 2 bases and J gave up 12 bases, with 14 bases separating them. This CDR3 has 12 residues. The CDR3 DNA sequence: TGTGCCAGCAGTTACCCCGAGGGGGTTAGGTACTTC. Amino acid sequence: CASSYPEGVRYF.

The V call is TRBV6-5, the J call TRBJ1-1; 8 positions match TRBD1. The length of the CDR3 is 12 residues. In germline, CDR1 is MNHEY, CDR2 SVGAGI. V shed 7 bases and J 4 bases; nucleotides not matched to a gene: 2. The CDR3 protein is CASIDRGTEAFF. Here the CDR3 DNA reads TGTGCCAGCATAGACAGGGGCACTGAAGCTTTCTTT.

This sequence joins TRBV2 and TRBJ1-1, with D unresolved. Germline CDR1 reads SNHLY; CDR2 reads FYNNEI. Trimming took off 5 bases at V and 2 bases at J, with 9 bases between the two ends. The CDR3 contains 13 residues. The DNA of the CDR3 is TGTGCCAGCAGTACAAGGCAAAACACTGAAGCTTTCTTT. Amino acid sequence: CASSTRQNTEAFF.

The chain carries TRBV3-1 (or the pseudogene TRBV3-2) and TRBJ2-7; D remains unclear. V was clipped by 1 base and J by 0 bases, with 7 bases between them. The CDR3 covers 14 residues. Germline values: CDR1 LGHDT, CDR2 YNNKEL (reference sequence). CDR3 in amino acids: CASSQGKSSYEQYF. CDR3 nucleotides: TGTGCCAGCAGCCAAGGGAAAAGCTCCTACGAGCAGTACTTC.

The J gene is TRBJ2-3, the V gene TRBV3-1 (or the pseudogene TRBV3-2); 9 bases align to TRBD2. Germline CDR1 LGHDT, CDR2 YNNKEL (reference sequence). The CDR3 has 16 amino acids. Unmatched junction bases numbered 5, after V lost 1 base and J lost 3 bases. The CDR3 DNA follows: TGTGCCAGCAGCCAAGGGCGGGAGGGCCGGACAGATACGCAGTATTTT. Translation gives CASSQGREGRTDTQYF.

The V and J genes are TRBV29-1 and TRBJ1-1; no clear D gene. Per germline, CDR1 SQVTM and CDR2 ANQGSEA. Deletions cut 4 bases from V and 1 base from J, with 7 bases between. This CDR3 is 12 amino acids long. CDR3 in amino acids: CSVVGWNTEAFF. The CDR3 region has the DNA TGCAGCGTTGTAGGGTGGAACACTGAAGCTTTCTTT. The full variable domain, in which reference TRBV29-1 and TRBJ1-1 provide the parts outside the CDR3, is SAVISQKPSRDICQRGTSLTIQCQVDSQVTMMFWYRQQPGQSLTLIATANQGSEATYESGFVIDKFPISRPNLTFSTLTVSNMSPEDSSIYLCSVVGWNTEAFFGQGTRLTVV.

The chain carries TRBV14 and TRBJ2-1; 7 bases map to TRBD2. Germline CDR1 reads SGHDN; CDR2 reads FVKESK. The CDR3 is 15 amino acids. Trimming took 5 bases from V and 9 from J; bases not matched to a gene: 13. The chain's CDR3 is CASSRSSGRAGEQFF. The CDR3 DNA reads TGTGCCAGCAGCAGATCTAGCGGACGAGCGGGTGAGCAGTTCTTC.

The chain couples TRBV12-3 or TRBV12-4 to TRBJ1-2; no firm D call. CDR3 length: 11 amino acids. V was cut by 7 bases and J by 2 bases, with 5 bases left in between. The CDR3 is CASMANYGYTF. DNA of the CDR3: TGTGCCAGCATGGCCAACTATGGCTACACCTTC.